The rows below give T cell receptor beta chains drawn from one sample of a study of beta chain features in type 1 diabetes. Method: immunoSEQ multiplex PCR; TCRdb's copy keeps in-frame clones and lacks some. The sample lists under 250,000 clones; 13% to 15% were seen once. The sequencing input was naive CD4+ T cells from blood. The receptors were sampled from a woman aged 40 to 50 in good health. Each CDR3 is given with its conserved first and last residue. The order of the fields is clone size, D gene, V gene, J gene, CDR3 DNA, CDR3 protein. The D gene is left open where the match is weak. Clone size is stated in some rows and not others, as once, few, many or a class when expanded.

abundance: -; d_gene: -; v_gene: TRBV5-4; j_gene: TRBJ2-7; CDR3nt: TGTGCCAGCAGTGCCGAGACTCCGAGCGAGCAGTACTTC; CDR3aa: CASSAETPSEQYF
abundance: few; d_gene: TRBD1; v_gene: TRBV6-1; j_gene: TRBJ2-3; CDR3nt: TGTGCCAGCAGAAGACAGGGGGTAACAGATACGCAGTATTTT; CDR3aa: CASRRQGVTDTQYF
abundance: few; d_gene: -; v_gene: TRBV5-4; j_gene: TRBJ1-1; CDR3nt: TGTGCCAGCAGCTTGGGGGGAGCCCAGAACACTGAAGCTTTCTTT; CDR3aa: CASSLGGAQNTEAFF
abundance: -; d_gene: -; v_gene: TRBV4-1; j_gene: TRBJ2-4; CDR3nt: TGCGCCAGCAAGTCGACAGTAGCCAAAAACATTCAGTACTTC; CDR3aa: CASKSTVAKNIQYF
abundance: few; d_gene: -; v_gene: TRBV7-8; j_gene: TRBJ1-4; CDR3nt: TGTGCCAGCAGCGCCAGGAATGAAAAACTGTTTTTT; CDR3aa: CASSARNEKLFF
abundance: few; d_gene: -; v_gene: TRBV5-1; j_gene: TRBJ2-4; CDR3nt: TGCGCCAGCAGTCACGGGCCCCCGGGGAGCATTCAGTACTTC; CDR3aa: CASSHGPPGSIQYF
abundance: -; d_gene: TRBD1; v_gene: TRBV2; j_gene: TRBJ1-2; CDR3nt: TGTGCCAGCACGATCAGGGGGCTGGGCTATGGCTACACCTTC; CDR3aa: CASTIRGLGYGYTF
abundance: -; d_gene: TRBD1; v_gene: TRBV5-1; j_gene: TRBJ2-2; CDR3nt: TGCGCCAGCAGCGTACCAACAGGGGCGAACACCGGGGAGCTGTTTTTT; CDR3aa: CASSVPTGANTGELFF
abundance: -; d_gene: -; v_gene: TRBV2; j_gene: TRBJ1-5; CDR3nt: TGTGCCAGCAGTGATCTGGGAGTGGGACAGCCCCAGCATTTT; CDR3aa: CASSDLGVGQPQHF
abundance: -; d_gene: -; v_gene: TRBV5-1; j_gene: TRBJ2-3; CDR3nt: TGCGCCAGCCAACAACTTGGGCAAGACATGTATTCAGATACGCAGTATTTT; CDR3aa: CASQQLGQDMYSDTQYF
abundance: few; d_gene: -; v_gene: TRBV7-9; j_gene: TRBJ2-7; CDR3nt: TGTGCCAGCAGCTTAGCTAGCGGTTCCTACGAGCAGTACTTC; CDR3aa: CASSLASGSYEQYF
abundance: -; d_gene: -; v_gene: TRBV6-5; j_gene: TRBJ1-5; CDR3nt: TGTGCCAGCAGTTACTCGATAACAGTGGGTCAGCCCCAGCATTTT; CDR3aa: CASSYSITVGQPQHF
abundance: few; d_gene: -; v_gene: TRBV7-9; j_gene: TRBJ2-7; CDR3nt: TGTGCCAGCAGCTCGTTAGACGAGCAGTACTTC; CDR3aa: CASSSLDEQYF
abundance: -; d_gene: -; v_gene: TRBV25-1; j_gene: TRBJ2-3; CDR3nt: TGTGCCAGCAGTGGTTTCCGGGGGGCGGCTACGCAGTATTTT; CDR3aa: CASSGFRGAATQYF
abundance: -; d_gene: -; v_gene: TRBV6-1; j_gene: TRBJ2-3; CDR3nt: TGTGCCACCCGGCGGGGACCCGGAGCGGATACGCAGTATTTT; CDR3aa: CATRRGPGADTQYF
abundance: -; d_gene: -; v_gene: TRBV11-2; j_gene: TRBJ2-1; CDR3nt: TGTGCCAGCAGCTTAGTTCAGTCTCAGCCCGGGTCCTACAATGAGCAGTTCTTC; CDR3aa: CASSLVQSQPGSYNEQFF
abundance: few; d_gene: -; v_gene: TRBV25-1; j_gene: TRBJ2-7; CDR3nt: TGTGCCAGCACCCCACGGGGAGTTTCCTACGAGCAGTACTTC; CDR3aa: CASTPRGVSYEQYF
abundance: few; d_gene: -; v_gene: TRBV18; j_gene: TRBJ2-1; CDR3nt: TGTGCCAGCTCACCGGGGGCCGATGAGCAGTTCTTC; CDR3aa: CASSPGADEQFF
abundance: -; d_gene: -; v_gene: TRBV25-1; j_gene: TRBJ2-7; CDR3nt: TGTGCCAGCAGTGTGCAGGGAATATCCTACGAGCAGTACTTC; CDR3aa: CASSVQGISYEQYF
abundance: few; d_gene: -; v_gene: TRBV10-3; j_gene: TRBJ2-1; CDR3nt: TGTGCCATCAGTGAGCAACTCCCAATCGGTGAGCAGTTCTTC; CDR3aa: CAISEQLPIGEQFF
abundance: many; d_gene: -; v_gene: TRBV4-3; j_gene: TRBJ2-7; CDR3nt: TGCGCCAGCAGCCAAGGCGACAGGCTTCAAGAGCAGTACTTC; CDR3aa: CASSQGDRLQEQYF
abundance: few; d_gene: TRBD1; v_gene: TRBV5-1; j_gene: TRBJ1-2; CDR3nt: TGCGCCAGCAGCCTCGGACAGGGGGCAGTACGGAAGGGCTACACCTTC; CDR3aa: CASSLGQGAVRKGYTF
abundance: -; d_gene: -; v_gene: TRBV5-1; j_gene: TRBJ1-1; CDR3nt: TGCGCCAGCAGCTTGCCGTCCCTCGGGGGGAGCACTGAAGCTTTCTTT; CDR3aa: CASSLPSLGGSTEAFF
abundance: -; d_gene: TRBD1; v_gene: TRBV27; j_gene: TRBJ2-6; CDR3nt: TGTGCCAGCAGTGAGGGACAGTACTCTGGGGCCAACGTCCTGACTTTC; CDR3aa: CASSEGQYSGANVLTF
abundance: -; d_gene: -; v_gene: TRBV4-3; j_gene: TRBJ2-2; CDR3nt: TGCGCCAGCAGCCCTCGGGGTTACACCGGGGAGCTGTTTTTT; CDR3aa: CASSPRGYTGELFF
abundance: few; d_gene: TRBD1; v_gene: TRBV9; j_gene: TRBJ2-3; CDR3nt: TGTGCCAGCAGCACCCGCGGACAGGGGGCTGTTAGCACAGATACGCAGTATTTT; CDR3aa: CASSTRGQGAVSTDTQYF
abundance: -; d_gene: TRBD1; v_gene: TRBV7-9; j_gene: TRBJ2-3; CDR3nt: TGTGCCAGCAGCTGGAGACAGGGCAGCACAGATACGCAGTATTTT; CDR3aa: CASSWRQGSTDTQYF
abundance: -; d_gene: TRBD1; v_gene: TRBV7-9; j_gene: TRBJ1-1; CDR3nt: TGTGCCAGCAGTACAGGGGGTGGGAACACTGAAGCTTTCTTT; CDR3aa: CASSTGGGNTEAFF
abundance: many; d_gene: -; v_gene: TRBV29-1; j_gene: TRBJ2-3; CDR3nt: TGCAGCGTTGGAGGAAGCACAGATACGCAGTATTTT; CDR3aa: CSVGGSTDTQYF
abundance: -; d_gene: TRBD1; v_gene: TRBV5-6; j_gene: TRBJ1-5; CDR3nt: TGTGCCAGCAGCTTGAGAGGGGGCGCGGAGCCCCAGCATTTT; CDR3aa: CASSLRGGAEPQHF
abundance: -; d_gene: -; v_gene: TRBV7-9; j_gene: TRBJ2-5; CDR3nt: TGTGCCAGCAGCTTAGGAGTCGAGACCCAGTACTTC; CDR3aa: CASSLGVETQYF
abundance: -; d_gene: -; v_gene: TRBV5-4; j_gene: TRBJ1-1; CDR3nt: TGTGCCAGCAGCTTGGACGGTTTGAACACTGAAGCTTTCTTT; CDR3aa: CASSLDGLNTEAFF